Sequencing of this TCR beta chain was carried out in a study of lymphopenia after photon versus proton radiotherapy. This CDR3 region has 12 residues. Germline V gives CDR1 LGHNA, CDR2 YSLEER. Trimming pared 4 bases from V and 8 bases from J, leaving 12 bases between. Points on this clone: Its cognate antigen is unknown.

General study points: Better survival with proton therapy was suggested as possible, not demonstrated. Oligoclonal CD8+ Temra expansion after nadir drove photon patients' diversity drop. A bigger post-nadir fall in TCR diversity correlated inversely with survival time in deceased patients.

Using immunoSEQ multiplex PCR, the repertoire was profiled, and TCRdb retains in-frame clones only, with some absent. The table records around 70,000 clones, approximately 90% of them present only once. The specimen was peripheral blood, collected from a patient treated with photon-based radiotherapy. The source of this sequence is a woman in her seventies with pancreatic cancer. The J gene is TRBJ2-7, the V gene TRBV4-3, with D possibly being TRBD1 (6 bases). The CDR3 DNA reads as TGCGCCAGCAGCCTAGGGGGAAGCAAGCAGTACTTC. This gives the protein CASSLGGSKQYF.